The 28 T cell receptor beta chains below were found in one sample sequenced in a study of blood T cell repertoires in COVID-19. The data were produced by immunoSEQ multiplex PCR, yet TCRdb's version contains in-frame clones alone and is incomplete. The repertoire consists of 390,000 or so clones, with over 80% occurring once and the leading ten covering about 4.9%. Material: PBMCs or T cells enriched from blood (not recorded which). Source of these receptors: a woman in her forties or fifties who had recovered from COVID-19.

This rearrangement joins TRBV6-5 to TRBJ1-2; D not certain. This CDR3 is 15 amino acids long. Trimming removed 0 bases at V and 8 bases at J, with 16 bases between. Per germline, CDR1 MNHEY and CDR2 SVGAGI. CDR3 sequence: CASSYSGRSWAGYTF. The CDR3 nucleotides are TGTGCCAGCAGTTACTCGGGCAGGTCGTGGGCGGGCTACACCTTC.

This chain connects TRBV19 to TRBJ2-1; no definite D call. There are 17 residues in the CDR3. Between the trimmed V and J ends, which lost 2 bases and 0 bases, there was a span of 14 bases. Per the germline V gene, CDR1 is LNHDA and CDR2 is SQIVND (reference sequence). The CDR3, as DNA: TGTGCCAGTAGTATATACCATCTAGACTCCTCCTACAATGAGCAGTTCTTC. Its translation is CASSIYHLDSSYNEQFF.

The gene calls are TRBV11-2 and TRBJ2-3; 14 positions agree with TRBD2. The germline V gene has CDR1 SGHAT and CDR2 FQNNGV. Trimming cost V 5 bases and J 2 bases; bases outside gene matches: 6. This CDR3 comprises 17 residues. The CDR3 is CASSPRTSGRLTDTQYF. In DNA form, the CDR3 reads TGTGCCAGCAGCCCCCGGACTAGCGGGAGGCTCACAGATACGCAGTATTTT.

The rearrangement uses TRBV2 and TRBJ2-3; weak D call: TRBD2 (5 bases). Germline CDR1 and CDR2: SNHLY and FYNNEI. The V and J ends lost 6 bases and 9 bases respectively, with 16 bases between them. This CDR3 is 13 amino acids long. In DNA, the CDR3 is TGTGCCAGCAGCCCCCCGGGGAAAGGGACGCAGTATTTT. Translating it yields CASSPPGKGTQYF.

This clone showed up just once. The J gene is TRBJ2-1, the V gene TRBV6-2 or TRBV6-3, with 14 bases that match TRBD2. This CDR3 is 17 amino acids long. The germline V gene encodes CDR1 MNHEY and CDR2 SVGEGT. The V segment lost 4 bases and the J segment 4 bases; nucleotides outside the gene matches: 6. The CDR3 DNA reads TGTGCCAGCAGTTCGAGACTAGCGGGAGGGGATTACAATGAGCAGTTCTTC. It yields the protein CASSSRLAGGDYNEQFF.

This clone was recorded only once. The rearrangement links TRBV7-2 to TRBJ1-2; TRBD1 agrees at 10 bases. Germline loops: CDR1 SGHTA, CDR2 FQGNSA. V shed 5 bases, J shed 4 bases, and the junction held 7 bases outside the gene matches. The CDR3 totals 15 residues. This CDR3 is CASSHGTGAFYGYTF. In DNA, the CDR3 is TGTGCCAGCAGCCACGGGACAGGGGCGTTCTATGGCTACACCTTC.

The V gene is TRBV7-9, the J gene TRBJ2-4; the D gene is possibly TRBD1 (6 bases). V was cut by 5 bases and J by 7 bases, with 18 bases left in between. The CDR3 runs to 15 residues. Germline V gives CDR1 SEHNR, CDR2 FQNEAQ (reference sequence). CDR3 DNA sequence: TGTGCCAGCAGCACGAAAGGGGGACGTGGGAACATTCAGTACTTC. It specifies CASSTKGGRGNIQYF.

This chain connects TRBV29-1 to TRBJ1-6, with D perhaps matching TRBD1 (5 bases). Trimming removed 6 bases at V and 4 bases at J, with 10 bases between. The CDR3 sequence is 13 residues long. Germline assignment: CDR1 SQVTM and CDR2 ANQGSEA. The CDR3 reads CSVKDSYNSPLHF. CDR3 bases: TGCAGCGTAAAAGACAGTTATAATTCACCCCTCCACTTT.

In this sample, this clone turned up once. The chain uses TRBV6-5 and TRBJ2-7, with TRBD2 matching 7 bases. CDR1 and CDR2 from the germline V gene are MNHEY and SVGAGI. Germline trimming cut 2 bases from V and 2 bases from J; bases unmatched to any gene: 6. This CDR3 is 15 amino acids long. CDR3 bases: TGTGCCAGCAGTTACGGGTCTAGCGGACCCTACGAGCAGTACTTC. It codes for CASSYGSSGPYEQYF.

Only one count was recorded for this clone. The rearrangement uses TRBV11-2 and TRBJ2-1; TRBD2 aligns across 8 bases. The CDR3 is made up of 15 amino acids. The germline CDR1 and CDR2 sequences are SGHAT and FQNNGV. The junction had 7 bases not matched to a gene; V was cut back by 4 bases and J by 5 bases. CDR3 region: CASSSQRERNNEQFF. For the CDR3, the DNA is TGTGCCAGCAGCTCTCAGCGGGAGCGCAACAATGAGCAGTTCTTC.

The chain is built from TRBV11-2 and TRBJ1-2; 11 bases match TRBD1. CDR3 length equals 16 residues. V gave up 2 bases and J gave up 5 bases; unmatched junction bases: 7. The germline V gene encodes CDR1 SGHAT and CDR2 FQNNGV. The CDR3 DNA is TGTGCCAGCAGCTTAAGCGGGGGACAGGGGGAATATGGCTACACCTTC. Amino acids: CASSLSGGQGEYGYTF.

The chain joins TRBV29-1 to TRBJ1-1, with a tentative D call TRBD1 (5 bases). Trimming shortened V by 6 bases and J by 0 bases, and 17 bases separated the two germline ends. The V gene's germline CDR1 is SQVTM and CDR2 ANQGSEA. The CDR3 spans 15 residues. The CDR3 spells CSVDPAGTVNTEAFF. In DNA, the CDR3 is TGCAGCGTCGACCCTGCCGGGACTGTGAACACTGAAGCTTTCTTT.

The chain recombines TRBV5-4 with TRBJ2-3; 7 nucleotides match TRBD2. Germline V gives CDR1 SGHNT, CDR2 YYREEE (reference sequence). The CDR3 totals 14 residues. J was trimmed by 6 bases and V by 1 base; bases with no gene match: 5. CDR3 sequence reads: CASSLSPSGDTQYF. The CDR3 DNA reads TGTGCCAGCAGCTTGAGTCCTAGCGGCGATACGCAGTATTTT. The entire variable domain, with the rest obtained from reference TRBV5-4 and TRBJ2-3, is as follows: ETGVTQSPTHLIKTRGQQVTLRCSSQSGHNTVSWYQQALGQGPQFIFQYYREEENGRGNFPPRFSGLQFPNYSSELNVNALELDDSALYLCASSLSPSGDTQYFGPGTRLTVL.

CDR3 bases: TGTGCCAGCAGCTTACCCACAGGGTATAATTCACCCCTCCACTTT. Amino acids: CASSLPTGYNSPLHF. This chain links TRBV11-3 with TRBJ1-6; D is possibly TRBD1 (6 bases). Looked up from germline, CDR1 is SGHNT and CDR2 is YENEEA. The CDR3 loop spans 15 amino acids. V lost 2 bases and J 4 bases, leaving 9 bases between the germline ends.

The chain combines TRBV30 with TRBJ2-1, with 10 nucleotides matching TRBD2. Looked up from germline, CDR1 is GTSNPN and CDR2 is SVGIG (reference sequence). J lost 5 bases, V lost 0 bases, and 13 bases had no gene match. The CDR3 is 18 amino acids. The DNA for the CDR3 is TGTGCCTGGAGTGTATGGGGAGCGGGAGGGCCCAAGAACAATGAGCAGTTCTTC. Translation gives CAWSVWGAGGPKNNEQFF.

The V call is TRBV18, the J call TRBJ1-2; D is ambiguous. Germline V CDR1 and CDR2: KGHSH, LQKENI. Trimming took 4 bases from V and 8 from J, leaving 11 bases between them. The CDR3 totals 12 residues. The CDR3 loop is CASSQVNWGYTF. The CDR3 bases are TGTGCCAGCTCACAAGTCAACTGGGGCTACACCTTC.

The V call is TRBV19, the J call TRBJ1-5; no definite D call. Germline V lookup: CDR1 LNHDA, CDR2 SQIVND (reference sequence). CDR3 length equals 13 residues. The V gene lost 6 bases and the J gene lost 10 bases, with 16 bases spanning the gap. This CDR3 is CASSRVRLEPQHF. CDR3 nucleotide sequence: TGTGCCAGTAGCCGGGTTCGACTGGAACCCCAGCATTTT.

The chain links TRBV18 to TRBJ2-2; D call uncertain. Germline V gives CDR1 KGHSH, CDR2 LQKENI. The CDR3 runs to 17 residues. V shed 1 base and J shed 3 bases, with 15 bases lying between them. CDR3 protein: CASSPLEIAHDTGELFF. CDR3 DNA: TGTGCCAGCTCACCACTGGAAATAGCCCACGACACCGGGGAGCTGTTTTTT.

CDR3 sequence: CASSMRGQFQPQHF. The CDR3 DNA reads TGTGCCAGCAGCATGAGGGGACAGTTTCAGCCCCAGCATTTT. This chain joins TRBV21-1 and TRBJ1-5; the D segment call TRBD1 is taken from the table without a DNA check. TRBV21-1 is a recognized pseudogene. The CDR3 extends over 14 amino acids.

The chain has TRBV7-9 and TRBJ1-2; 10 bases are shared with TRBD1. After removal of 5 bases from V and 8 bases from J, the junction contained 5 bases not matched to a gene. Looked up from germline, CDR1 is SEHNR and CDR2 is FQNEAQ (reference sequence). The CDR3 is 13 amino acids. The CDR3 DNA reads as TGTGCCAGCAGCACCGGGACAGGGGACGGCTACACCTTC. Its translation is CASSTGTGDGYTF. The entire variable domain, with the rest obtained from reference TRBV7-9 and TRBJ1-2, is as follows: DTGVSQNPRHKITKRGQNVTFRCDPISEHNRLYWYRQTLGQGPEFLTYFQNEAQLEKSRLLSDRFSAERPKGSFSTLEIQRTEQGDSAMYLCASSTGTGDGYTFGSGTRLTVV.

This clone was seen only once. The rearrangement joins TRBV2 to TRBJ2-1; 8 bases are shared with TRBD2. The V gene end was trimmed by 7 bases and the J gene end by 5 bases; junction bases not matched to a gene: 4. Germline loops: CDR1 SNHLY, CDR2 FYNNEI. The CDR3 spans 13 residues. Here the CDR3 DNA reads TGTGCCAGCAAACTAGCGGAAAACAATGAGCAGTTCTTC. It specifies CASKLAENNEQFF.

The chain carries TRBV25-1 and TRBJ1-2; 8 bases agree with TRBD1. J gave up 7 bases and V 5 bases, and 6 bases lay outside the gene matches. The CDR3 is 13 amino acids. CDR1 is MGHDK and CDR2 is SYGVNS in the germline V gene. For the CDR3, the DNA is TGTGCCAGCAGTTCAGGGGGCTTATCTGGCTACACCTTC. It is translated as CASSSGGLSGYTF.

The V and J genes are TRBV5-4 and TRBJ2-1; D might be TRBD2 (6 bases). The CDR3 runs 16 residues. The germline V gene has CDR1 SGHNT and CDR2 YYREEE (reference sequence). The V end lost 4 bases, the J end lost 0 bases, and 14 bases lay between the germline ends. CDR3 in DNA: TGTGCCAGCAGCCTTTTAGCGGCGAGCTCCTACAATGAGCAGTTCTTC. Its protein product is CASSLLAASSYNEQFF.

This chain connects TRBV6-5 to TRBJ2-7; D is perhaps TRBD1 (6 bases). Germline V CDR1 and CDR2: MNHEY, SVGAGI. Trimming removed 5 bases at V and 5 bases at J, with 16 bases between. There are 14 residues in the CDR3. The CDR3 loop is CASSTLQTGNEQYF. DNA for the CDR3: TGTGCCAGCAGTACCCTCCAAACAGGGAACGAGCAGTACTTC.

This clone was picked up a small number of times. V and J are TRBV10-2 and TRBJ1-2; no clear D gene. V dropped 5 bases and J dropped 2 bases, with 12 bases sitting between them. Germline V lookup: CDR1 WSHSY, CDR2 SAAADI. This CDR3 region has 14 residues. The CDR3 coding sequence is TGCGCCAGCAGTCCGGCAGTAGCAAACTATGGCTACACCTTC. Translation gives CASSPAVANYGYTF.

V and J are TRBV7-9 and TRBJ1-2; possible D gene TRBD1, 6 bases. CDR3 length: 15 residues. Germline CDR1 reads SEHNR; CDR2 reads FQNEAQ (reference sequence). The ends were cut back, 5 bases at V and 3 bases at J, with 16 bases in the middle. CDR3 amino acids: CASSGSGGSYYGYTF. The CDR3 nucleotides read TGTGCCAGCAGCGGCTCGGGGGGCTCTTACTATGGCTACACCTTC.

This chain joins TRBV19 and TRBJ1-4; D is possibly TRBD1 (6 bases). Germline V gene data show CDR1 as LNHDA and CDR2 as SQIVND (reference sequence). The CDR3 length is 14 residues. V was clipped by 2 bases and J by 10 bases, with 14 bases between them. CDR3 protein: CASSINRAVAKLFF. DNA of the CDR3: TGTGCCAGTAGTATAAACAGGGCCGTTGCAAAACTGTTTTTT.

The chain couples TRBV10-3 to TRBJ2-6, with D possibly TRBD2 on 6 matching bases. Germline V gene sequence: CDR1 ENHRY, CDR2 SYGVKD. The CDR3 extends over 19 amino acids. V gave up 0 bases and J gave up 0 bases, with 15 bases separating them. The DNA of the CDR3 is TGTGCCATCAGTGAGTCAGGAGGGGCGGGCAGCTCTGGGGCCAACGTCCTGACTTTC. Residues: CAISESGGAGSSGANVLTF.